One sample yielded the 2 T cell receptor beta chains listed below, sequenced in a study of vaccination and CD4 T cells after COVID-19. This sample's treatment: roughly ten-day PBMC culture with coronavirus spike peptide pools or control peptides (ViraFEST assay). An Oncomine TCR Beta short-read assay was used to sequence the DNA from cultured CD4+ T cells. TCRdb reprocessed the PCR reads via MiXCR and lists one record per CDR3 protein. Here the sample spans tens of thousands of distinct CDR3 sequences, approximately 29% being singletons. These receptors' antigens are unknown. Sequences were obtained from cultured CD4+ T cells from blood. The receptor set was obtained from a human donor with COVID-19.

This clonotype was observed a few times. The J gene is TRBJ1-2, the V gene TRBV20-1; D ambiguous. Trimming cost V 0 bases and J 4 bases, with 15 bases left between them. This CDR3 is 15 amino acids long. From germline, CDR1 is DFQATT and CDR2 SNEGSKA (reference sequence). The CDR3, as DNA: TGCAGTGCTAGAGATAGACAAGCCCAGATCTATGGCTACACCTTC. Its protein product is CSARDRQAQIYGYTF.

In regard to this clonotype: Compared with germline, one end of the junction differs, possibly owing to a read error. The chain is built from TRBV7-2 and TRBJ2-7; D gene ambiguous. CDR1 and CDR2 (germline): SGHTA, FQGNSA. CDR3 length equals 13 residues. The CDR3 protein is CASSSTPSYERYF. CDR3 bases: TGTGCCAGCAGCTCGACCCCCTCGTACGAGCGGTACTTC. Full variable domain (outside the CDR3, taken from reference TRBV7-2 and TRBJ2-7): GAGVSQSPSNKVTEKGKDVELRCDPISGHTALYWYRQSLGQGLEFLIYFQGNSAPDKSGLPSDRFSAERTGGSVSTLTIQRTQQEDSAVYLCASSSTPSYERYFGPGTRLTVT.